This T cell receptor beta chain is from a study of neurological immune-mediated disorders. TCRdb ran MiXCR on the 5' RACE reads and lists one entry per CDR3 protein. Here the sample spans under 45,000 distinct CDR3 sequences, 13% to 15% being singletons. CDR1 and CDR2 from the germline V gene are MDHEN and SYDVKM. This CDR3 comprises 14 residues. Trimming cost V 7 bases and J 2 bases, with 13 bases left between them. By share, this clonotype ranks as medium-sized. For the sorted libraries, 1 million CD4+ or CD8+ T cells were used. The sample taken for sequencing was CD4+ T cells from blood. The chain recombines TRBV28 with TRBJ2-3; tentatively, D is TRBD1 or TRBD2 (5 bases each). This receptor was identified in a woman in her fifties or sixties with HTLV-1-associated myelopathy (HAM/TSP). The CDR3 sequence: CASNPGPNTDTQYF. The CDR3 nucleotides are TGTGCCAGCAACCCGGGACCAAACACAGATACGCAGTATTTT.